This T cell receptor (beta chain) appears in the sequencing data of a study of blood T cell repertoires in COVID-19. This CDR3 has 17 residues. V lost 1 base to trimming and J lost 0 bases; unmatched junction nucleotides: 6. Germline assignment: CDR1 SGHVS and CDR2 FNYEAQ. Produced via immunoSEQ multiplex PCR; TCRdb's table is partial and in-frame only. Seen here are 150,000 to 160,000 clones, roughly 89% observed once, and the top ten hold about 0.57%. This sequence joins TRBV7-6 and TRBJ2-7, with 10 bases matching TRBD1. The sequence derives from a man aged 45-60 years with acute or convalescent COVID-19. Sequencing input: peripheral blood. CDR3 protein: CASSLGTGQGSSYEQYV. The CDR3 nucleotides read TGTGCCAGCAGCTTAGGAACGGGACAGGGGAGCTCCTACGAGCAGTACGTC.